This TCR beta chain comes out of a study of blood T cell repertoires in COVID-19. Study as a whole: Samples came from the United States, Italy and Spain, spanning acute and convalescent COVID-19. T cells, B-cell-depleted T cells, or PBMCs supplied cDNA or gDNA.

This CDR3 spans 12 amino acids. Trimming took 6 bases from V and 4 from J, leaving 9 bases between them. Produced via immunoSEQ multiplex PCR; TCRdb's table is partial and in-frame only. Here the sample spans around 310,000 clones, approximately 90% being singletons. This clone was seen a single time. Other DNA sequences from this sample encode an identical CDR3 as well. The clonotype comes from a woman aged 55-75 years with acute or convalescent COVID-19. Specimen: peripheral blood. V is TRBV12-3 or TRBV12-4 and J is TRBJ1-1; D gene ambiguous. CDR3 protein: CASSPRGTEAFF. The CDR3 DNA follows: TGTGCCAGCAGCCCTAGAGGCACTGAAGCTTTCTTT.